One and the same sample provided the 11 T cell receptor beta chains below, sequenced in a study of cytomegalovirus exposure and HLA in healthy donors. The PCR made use of 60 Vbeta and 13 Jbeta primers. Sequencing used immunoSEQ multiplex PCR; TCRdb keeps in-frame clones, though not all of them. The profile shows roughly 92,000 clones, about 76% of them singletons. Source material: PBMCs. The source is a woman aged 70 to 79 in good health and CMV-seropositive.

V gene TRBV6-5 combines with J gene TRBJ2-7; D might be TRBD1 (6 bases). The length of the CDR3 is 13 residues. From germline, CDR1 is MNHEY and CDR2 SVGAGI. Trimming removed 2 bases from V and 9 bases from J, with 14 bases in between. CDR3 in amino acids: CASSYPHRDWQYF. Here the CDR3 DNA reads TGTGCCAGCAGTTACCCTCACAGGGATTGGCAGTACTTC.

V is TRBV5-4 and J is TRBJ2-3; 10 bases match TRBD1. Germline values: CDR1 SGHNT, CDR2 YYREEE (reference sequence). V dropped 4 bases and J dropped 5; count of bases not matched to a gene: 10. This CDR3 is 16 amino acids long. The CDR3 DNA follows: TGTGCCAGCAGCCGGACAGGGGGAAGCGGTGGAGATACGCAGTATTTT. Encoded protein: CASSRTGGSGGDTQYF.

The chain uses TRBV30 and TRBJ2-7; 10 bases match TRBD1. The trim removed 1 base at V and 4 bases at J, leaving 4 bases unmatched. The CDR3 is made up of 14 amino acids. The germline V gene encodes CDR1 GTSNPN and CDR2 SVGIG (reference sequence). The CDR3 sequence is CAWSAGQGGYEQYF. The CDR3 coding sequence is TGTGCCTGGAGTGCTGGACAGGGGGGGTACGAGCAGTACTTC.

This rearrangement joins TRBV9 to TRBJ2-1; possible D gene TRBD2, 6 bases. V was pared by 0 bases and J by 1 base, with 11 bases between. The CDR3 sequence is 16 residues long. Germline CDR1 is SGDLS and CDR2 is YYNGEE. The CDR3, as DNA: TGTGCCAGCAGCGTAGACGCGGGGTGGTCCTACAATGAGCAGTTCTTC. Encoded protein: CASSVDAGWSYNEQFF.

The CDR3 DNA sequence: TGTGCCAGCAGCTTAGGGCACTATAGCAATCAGCCCCAGCATTTT. Translation: CASSLGHYSNQPQHF. The chain carries TRBV7-2 and TRBJ1-5; D not resolved. Trimming stripped 1 base from V and 0 bases from J, with 7 bases between. Germline lookup yields CDR1 SGHTA and CDR2 FQGNSA. The CDR3 extends over 15 amino acids. Supplemented by reference TRBV7-2 and TRBJ1-5, the full variable domain reads GAGVSQSPSNKVTEKGKDVELRCDPISGHTALYWYRQSLGQGLEFLIYFQGNSAPDKSGLPSDRFSAERTGGSVSTLTIQRTQQEDSAVYLCASSLGHYSNQPQHFGDGTRLSIL.

The CDR3 DNA reads TGTGCCACCACCTTAGCGGGAGTGCTCCGCGAGCAGTACTTC. Translation gives CATTLAGVLREQYF. V is TRBV7-2 and J is TRBJ2-7; 9 nucleotides agree with TRBD2. J gave up 6 bases and V 10 bases, and 13 bases lay outside the gene matches. CDR1 is SGHTA and CDR2 is FQGNSA in the germline V gene. CDR3 length: 14 residues.

This chain joins TRBV10-1 and TRBJ2-7, with TRBD1 as a possible D gene (5 bases). The CDR3 totals 15 residues. Germline loops: CDR1 WNHNN, CDR2 SYGVQD (reference sequence). V was shortened by 2 bases and J by 2 bases, with 13 bases between the two germline ends. CDR3 loop: CASSEPGHDTYEQYF. CDR3 DNA sequence: TGCGCCAGCAGTGAGCCCGGACATGACACCTACGAGCAGTACTTC.

V and J are TRBV11-2 and TRBJ2-1; D call uncertain. Germline V gene data show CDR1 as SGHAT and CDR2 as FQNNGV. Trimming pared 3 bases from V and 0 bases from J, leaving 12 bases between. The CDR3 is made up of 16 amino acids. The CDR3 sequence: CASSLEKPNSYNEQFF. CDR3 DNA sequence: TGTGCCAGCAGCTTGGAGAAACCTAACTCCTACAATGAGCAGTTCTTC. Full variable domain (outside the CDR3, taken from reference TRBV11-2 and TRBJ2-1): EAGVAQSPRYKIIEKRQSVAFWCNPISGHATLYWYQQILGQGPKLLIQFQNNGVVDDSQLPKDRFSAERLKGVDSTLKIQPAKLEDSAVYLCASSLEKPNSYNEQFFGPGTRLTVL.

The chain uses TRBV6-6 and TRBJ1-1; D not certain. Germline CDR1 is MNHNY and CDR2 is SVGAGI (reference sequence). The CDR3 sequence is 14 residues long. Trimming stripped 4 bases from V and 2 bases from J, with 11 bases between. The CDR3 reads CASSSGGGNTEAFF. The CDR3 nucleotides are TGTGCCAGCAGTTCCGGCGGAGGCAACACTGAAGCTTTCTTT.

CDR3 nucleotide sequence: TGTGCCTGTACTTCCGACTCCTACAATGAGCAGTTCTTC. It is translated as CACTSDSYNEQFF. The chain carries TRBV2 and TRBJ2-1; D is undetermined. CDR3 length: 13 amino acids. V gave up 11 bases and J gave up 0 bases, with 11 bases separating them. Germline assignment: CDR1 SNHLY and CDR2 FYNNEI.

The gene calls are TRBV4-1 and TRBJ2-1; 11 bases map to TRBD2. The CDR3 runs 18 residues. The ends lost 1 base at V and 7 bases at J; junction bases unmatched: 12. The germline CDR1 and CDR2 sequences are MGHRA and YSYEKL. Here the CDR3 DNA reads TGCGCCAGCAGCCAAGGGGCGGGGCTAGCGGGAGGAGGAAATGAGCAGTTCTTC. This codes for CASSQGAGLAGGGNEQFF.